The 6 T cell receptor beta chains listed next were all sequenced from one sample in a study of T cells in localized non-small cell lung cancer. Some clones are missing from TCRdb's copy, which holds only in-frame ones; the method was immunoSEQ multiplex PCR. The sample lists approximately 11,000 clones; 80% to 90% were seen once. The material was peripheral blood mononuclear cells, obtained before any cancer treatment. The receptors here all came from a female donor aged 60 or older with stage II lung adenocarcinoma.

This clone was detected only once. This chain joins TRBV18 and TRBJ1-1; D may be TRBD1 (6 bases). The CDR3 loop spans 15 amino acids. Germline V gene sequence: CDR1 KGHSH, CDR2 LQKENI. V was clipped by 1 base and J by 1 base, with 10 bases between them. The CDR3 region is CASSPQDSGNTEAFF. The CDR3 DNA follows: TGTGCCAGCTCACCACAGGACAGCGGGAACACTGAAGCTTTCTTT. The complete variable domain, with remaining parts taken from reference TRBV18 and TRBJ1-1, reads NAGVMQNPRHLVRRRGQEARLRCSPMKGHSHVYWYRQLPEEGLKFMVYLQKENIIDESGMPKERFSAEFPKEGPSILRIQQVVRGDSAAYFCASSPQDSGNTEAFFGQGTRLTVV.

This chain connects TRBV7-2 to TRBJ2-1; 10 bases line up with TRBD2. In germline, CDR1 is SGHTA, CDR2 FQGNSA. CDR3 length: 15 amino acids. With 4 bases clipped from V and 12 bases from J, the junction kept 12 bases outside the gene matches. CDR3 in DNA: TGTGCCAGCAGCTCCCAGCGGGAGGGCCTAAGAAGGCAGTTCTTC. Translation gives CASSSQREGLRRQFF.

The CDR3 here is CASSSTVAGGAETQYF. In DNA, the CDR3 is TGTGCCAGCAGCTCGACCGTAGCGGGAGGCGCAGAGACCCAGTACTTC. The chain links TRBV11-2 to TRBJ2-5, with 10 nucleotides matching TRBD2. From germline, CDR1 is SGHAT and CDR2 FQNNGV. Trimming took 4 bases from V and 4 from J; bases not matched to a gene: 9. CDR3 length: 16 amino acids.

This chain uses TRBV9 with TRBJ2-1; 9 nucleotides align to TRBD2. V dropped 2 bases and J dropped 2; count of bases not matched to a gene: 2. The CDR3 loop spans 15 amino acids. Germline-derived CDR1 and CDR2 are SGDLS and YYNGEE. As DNA, the CDR3 is TGTGCCAGCAGCGTCCGCGGGGGGGCCTACAATGAGCAGTTCTTC. Protein sequence: CASSVRGGAYNEQFF.

This clone was detected only a few times. The rearrangement uses TRBV6-1 and TRBJ2-1; a weak D match, TRBD2 (5 bases). Germline CDR1 MNHNS, CDR2 SASEGT. Trimming took off 2 bases at V and 0 bases at J, with 14 bases between the two ends. This CDR3 comprises 17 residues. CDR3 residues: CASSESYRGISYNEQFF. In nucleotides, the CDR3 is TGTGCCAGCAGTGAATCTTATCGGGGAATCTCCTACAATGAGCAGTTCTTC.

The chain uses TRBV5-1 and TRBJ2-5; TRBD2 agrees at 9 bases. CDR1 and CDR2 (germline): SGHRS, YFSETQ. The CDR3 length is 14 residues. V was pared by 5 bases and J by 4 bases, with 6 bases of the junction left unmatched. The CDR3 region has the DNA TGCGCCAGCAGTTTTAGCGGGAGTGCAGAGACCCAGTACTTC. Translation: CASSFSGSAETQYF.